This entry lists 7 T cell receptor beta chains sequenced from one sample in a study of blood T cells in healthy people across ages. Sample-barcoded 5' priming and a J-beta primer mix drove a second PCR of about 6 to 12 cycles. One entry per CDR3 protein results from TCRdb running MiXCR on the 5' RACE reads. Here the sample spans some 640,000 distinct CDR3 sequences, about 30% being singletons. Sequenced material: blood. The receptors were gathered from a woman older than 75 in good health.

Concerning this clonotype itself: A read error is possible here, since a much larger clone lies one base away. V and J are TRBV9 and TRBJ2-1, with D perhaps matching TRBD1 (6 bases). CDR3 length: 14 residues. The V and J ends lost 0 bases and 9 bases respectively, with 13 bases between them. The germline V gene encodes CDR1 SGDLS and CDR2 YYNGEE. The CDR3 coding sequence is TGTGCCAGCAGCGTAGTAACAGGGTGCGGTGAGCAGTTCTTC. It translates to CASSVVTGCGEQFF.

As for this clonotype: A much larger clonotype is one base distant, so this may be a read error. The chain has TRBV7-2 and TRBJ2-5; the D call may be TRBD1 or TRBD2 (5 bases each). Trimming took off 0 bases at V and 11 bases at J, with 16 bases between the two ends. This CDR3 contains 14 residues. Germline V gives CDR1 SGHTA, CDR2 FQGNSA. CDR3 bases: TGTGCCAGCAGCTTAGCGAGCGGAGGCAGGGAGCAGTACTTC. It encodes CASSLASGGREQYF.

In this sample, this clonotype turned up a few times. A read error may explain this, as a much larger clone is one base away. The chain links TRBV27 to TRBJ2-5; 11 nucleotides align to TRBD2. CDR3 length equals 14 residues. The J segment lost 11 bases and the V segment lost 6 bases, leaving 11 bases of the junction unmatched. Germline V gene lookup returns CDR1 MNHEY and CDR2 SMNVEV (reference sequence). The CDR3 loop is CASRTSGEGGEQYF. In DNA form, the CDR3 reads TGTGCCAGCAGGACTAGCGGGGAGGGTGGGGAGCAGTACTTC.

A remark on this clonotype: One base away lies a much larger clone, so this may be a sequencing read error. This sequence joins TRBV24-1 and TRBJ2-3, with unresolved D. Germline V gene data show CDR1 as KGHDR and CDR2 as SFDVKD. The CDR3 loop spans 13 amino acids. Trimming took 7 bases from V and 7 from J, leaving 14 bases between them. The DNA of the CDR3 is TGTGCCACCAGGGATCCCCCTTCAAATACGCAGTATTTT. Its translation is CATRDPPSNTQYF.

Worth noting for this clonotype: A much larger clone differs by one base, so this may be a read error. The gene calls are TRBV7-2 and TRBJ2-1, with a possible D match to TRBD2 (6 bases). The DNA end favors TRBJ2-7, so the J call may be wrong. Looked up from germline, CDR1 is SGHTA and CDR2 is FQGNSA. This CDR3 comprises 14 residues. As DNA, the CDR3 is TGTGCCAGCAGCTTCTTGGGGGGAGGCAATGAGCAGTACTTC. Encoded protein: CASSFLGGGNEQYF.

This clonotype appeared a few times. V is TRBV19 and J is TRBJ2-3; possible D gene TRBD1, 5 bases. The CDR3 is 14 residues long. The V end lost 3 bases, the J end lost 4 bases, and 11 bases lay between the germline ends. Germline assignment: CDR1 LNHDA and CDR2 SQIVND (reference sequence). CDR3 in amino acids: CASSIPGFPDTQYF. Here the CDR3 DNA reads TGTGCCAGTAGTATTCCAGGGTTTCCAGATACGCAGTATTTT.

This clonotype has a handful of counts. This sequence may be a read error, since a much larger clone differs from it by one base. The rearrangement joins TRBV20-1 to TRBJ2-7, with TRBD1 as a possible D gene (6 bases). Germline V gene data show CDR1 as DFQATT and CDR2 as SNEGSKA (reference sequence). Trimming left V 6 bases short and J 3 bases short, with 15 bases between. This CDR3 is 13 amino acids long. Here the CDR3 reads CSAQGTLGYEQYF. CDR3 sequence (DNA): TGCAGTGCCCAGGGGACGCTGGGCTACGAGCAGTACTTC.